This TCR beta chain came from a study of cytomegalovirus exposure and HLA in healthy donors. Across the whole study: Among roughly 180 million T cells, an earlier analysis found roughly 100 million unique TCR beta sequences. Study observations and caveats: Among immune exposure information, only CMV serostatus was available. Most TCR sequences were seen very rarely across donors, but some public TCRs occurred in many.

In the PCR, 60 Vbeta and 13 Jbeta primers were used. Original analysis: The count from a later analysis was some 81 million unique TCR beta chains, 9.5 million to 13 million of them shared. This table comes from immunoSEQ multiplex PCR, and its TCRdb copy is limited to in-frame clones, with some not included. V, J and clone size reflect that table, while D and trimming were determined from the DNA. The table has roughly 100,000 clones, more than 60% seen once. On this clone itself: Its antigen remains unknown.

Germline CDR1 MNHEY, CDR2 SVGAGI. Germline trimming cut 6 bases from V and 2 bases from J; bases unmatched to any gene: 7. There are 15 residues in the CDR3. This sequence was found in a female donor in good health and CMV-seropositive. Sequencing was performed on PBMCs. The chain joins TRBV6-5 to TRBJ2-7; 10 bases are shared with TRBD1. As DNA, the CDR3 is TGTGCCAGCAGACCCTCCGGGACAGGGGCCTACGAGCAGTACTTC. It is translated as CASRPSGTGAYEQYF.